The 10 T cell receptor beta chains in this list originate from one sample, sequenced in a study of shared clonotypes between healthy human individuals. CD45RO-negative CD8 cells positively selected for CCR7 made up the naive population, which excluded terminally differentiated effector memory CD45RA+ cells. Here immunoSEQ multiplex PCR was the method, and the copy in TCRdb shows in-frame clones only, minus some. The profile shows 2 million to 2.5 million clones, about 92% of them singletons. The source material was naive CD8+ T cells from PBMCs. Every receptor here comes from a man in his late teens or twenties in good health. Some clones in this sample may be carry-over from other donors' samples.

This chain joins TRBV10-1 and TRBJ2-2; 10 bases match TRBD1. The CDR3 consists of 15 residues. Germline loops: CDR1 WNHNN, CDR2 SYGVQD (reference sequence). The J segment lost 3 bases and the V segment lost 3 bases, leaving 1 base of the junction unmatched. DNA of the CDR3: TGCGCCAGCAGTGATGGGACAGGGGACACCGGGGAGCTGTTTTTT. It is translated as CASSDGTGDTGELFF.

This chain joins TRBV11-2 and TRBJ2-3; 9 nucleotides align to TRBD2. The CDR3 has 16 residues. Germline CDR1 SGHAT, CDR2 FQNNGV. Trimming took 4 bases from V and 6 from J; bases not matched to a gene: 11. Written as DNA, the CDR3 is TGTGCCAGCAGCTCCCAAGCGGGAGGCCGTCGGGATACGCAGTATTTT. This codes for CASSSQAGGRRDTQYF.

V and J are TRBV27 and TRBJ2-3; either TRBD1 or TRBD2 may supply D (5 bases each). V lost 10 bases and J lost 0, with 20 bases in between. The CDR3 has 16 amino acids. The V gene's germline CDR1 is MNHEY and CDR2 SMNVEV (reference sequence). The CDR3 loop is CATAKLGPRSTDTQYF. Here the CDR3 DNA reads TGTGCCACTGCCAAACTGGGACCTCGCAGCACAGATACGCAGTATTTT.

This chain joins TRBV7-3 and TRBJ2-2, with D perhaps TRBD2 (6 bases). V lost 0 bases to trimming and J lost 2 bases, with 13 bases between them. The germline V gene encodes CDR1 SGHTA and CDR2 FQGTGA. The CDR3 loop spans 17 amino acids. The CDR3 DNA sequence: TGTGCCAGCAGCTTAACCCGGGGAGGCCACAACACCGGGGAGCTGTTTTTT. Translating gives CASSLTRGGHNTGELFF. The whole variable domain, filled in from reference TRBV7-3 and TRBJ2-2, reads GAGVSQTPSNKVTEKGKYVELRCDPISGHTALYWYRQSLGQGPEFLIYFQGTGAADDSGLPNDRFFAVRPEGSVSTLKIQRTERGDSAVYLCASSLTRGGHNTGELFFGEGSRLTVL.

This chain links TRBV6-1 with TRBJ1-1; D uncertain. CDR3 length: 13 residues. Germline V gene data show CDR1 as MNHNS and CDR2 as SASEGT. V dropped 11 bases and J dropped 1 base, with 14 bases sitting between them. The CDR3 sequence is CAGGWTGNTEAFF. CDR3 in DNA: TGTGCCGGAGGATGGACGGGGAACACTGAAGCTTTCTTT.

The V and J genes are TRBV19 and TRBJ2-5; TRBD1 matches 7 bases. The CDR3 totals 13 residues. Germline-derived CDR1 and CDR2 are LNHDA and SQIVND (reference sequence). Unmatched junction bases numbered 14, after V lost 10 bases and J lost 9 bases. CDR3 sequence: CATSGQNLGSQYF. The CDR3 region has the DNA TGTGCCACCTCGGGACAGAACCTTGGATCCCAGTACTTC.

This clone was recorded a few times. This chain joins TRBV20-1 and TRBJ1-1, with 10 nucleotides matching TRBD1. Germline CDR1 reads DFQATT; CDR2 reads SNEGSKA (reference sequence). The CDR3 consists of 10 residues. J gave up 10 bases and V 5 bases, and 1 base lay outside the gene matches. Written as DNA, the CDR3 is TGCAGTGCTTGGGACAGGGGAGCTTTCTTT. Translation gives CSAWDRGAFF.

The rearrangement joins TRBV19 to TRBJ1-3, with D possibly TRBD1 on 6 matching bases. In germline, CDR1 is LNHDA, CDR2 SQIVND (reference sequence). V was cut by 9 bases and J by 2 bases, with 20 bases left in between. This CDR3 contains 16 residues. CDR3 bases: TGTGCCAGCCATGCAAATCGGGGGCCTGCTGGAAACACCATATATTTT. Encoded protein: CASHANRGPAGNTIYF. Filled out from reference TRBV19 and TRBJ1-3, the complete variable domain reads DGGITQSPKYLFRKEGQNVTLSCEQNLNHDAMYWYRQDPGQGLRLIYYSQIVNDFQKGDIAEGYSVSREKKESFPLTVTSAQKNPTAFYLCASHANRGPAGNTIYFGEGSWLTVV.

The chain uses TRBV7-9 and TRBJ2-1, with D perhaps TRBD2 (5 bases). This CDR3 has 17 residues. The germline V and J ends were trimmed by 4 bases and 2 bases, with 18 bases remaining between them. Per germline, CDR1 SEHNR and CDR2 FQNEAQ (reference sequence). CDR3 nucleotide sequence: TGTGCCAGCAGCTCCCCTCGAAGCGGACCACCCTACAATGAGCAGTTCTTC. Protein product: CASSSPRSGPPYNEQFF.

This clone has just a few counts. This chain uses TRBV6-7 with TRBJ1-1; D unclear. TRBV6-7 is designated an ORF whose function remains uncertain. There are 16 residues in the CDR3. Trimming shortened V by 4 bases and J by 2 bases, and 17 bases separated the two germline ends. Written as DNA, the CDR3 is TGTGCCAGCAGTTCGTATCCGGCCGGGCCCAACACTGAAGCTTTCTTT. Translating gives CASSSYPAGPNTEAFF.